These T cell receptor beta chains were read from a single sample in a study of T cell repertoires in cytomegalovirus infection. From the reads, TCRdb called clonotypes with MiXCR, one entry per CDR3 protein. Of hundreds of thousands of distinct CDR3 sequences listed, 30% to 40% are singletons. What these receptors recognize is not known. The source material was cultured PBMCs, sampled from culture after CMV antigen stimulation. Source of these receptors: a human donor in good health (CMV status not recorded). Some clones in this sample may be carry-over from other donors' samples. Both conserved end residues are part of each CDR3. The order of the fields is CDR3 protein, CDR3 DNA, D gene, V gene, J gene, clone size, CDR3 length. A D gene is named only where the DNA matches it firmly. Clone size, where shown, is once, few, many, or a class for clones that have expanded.

CASAPVGSPQETQYF,TGTGCCAGCGCGCCAGTCGGGAGCCCCCAAGAGACCCAGTACTTC,.,TRBV6-6,TRBJ2-5,.,15
CASSYSWGIEQFF,TGTGCCAGCAGTTACTCGTGGGGGATTGAGCAGTTCTTC,.,TRBV6-2/TRBV6-3,TRBJ2-1,.,13
CASSLRPGLAGADTQYF,TGTGCCAGCAGCTTACGACCGGGACTAGCGGGAGCAGATACGCAGTATTTT,TRBD2,TRBV28,TRBJ2-3,few,17
CASSVQREQFF,TGTGCCAGCAGTGTTCAGCGCGAGCAGTTCTTC,.,TRBV2,TRBJ2-1,once,11
CASSSTGTGAYNEQFF,TGTGCCAGCAGCTCAACCGGGACAGGGGCATACAATGAGCAGTTCTTC,TRBD1,TRBV7-2,TRBJ2-1,.,16
CASSSGMGGNSPLHF,TGTGCCAGCAGTTCAGGCATGGGGGGTAATTCACCCCTCCACTTT,.,TRBV28,TRBJ1-6,few,15
CASSYWARDEQFF,TGTGCCAGCAGTTACTGGGCGCGGGACGAGCAGTTCTTC,.,TRBV6-2/TRBV6-3,TRBJ2-1,few,13
CASSQEARGSSYEQYF,TGCGCCAGCAGCCAAGAGGCTCGCGGGAGCTCCTACGAGCAGTACTTC,TRBD2,TRBV4-1,TRBJ2-7,.,16
CASRPDRRHEQFF,TGTGCCAGCAGGCCCGACAGGCGCCATGAGCAGTTCTTC,.,TRBV7-9,TRBJ2-1,.,13
CASSHGQGNEKLFF,TGCGCCAGCAGCCACGGACAGGGGAATGAAAAACTGTTTTTT,TRBD1,TRBV4-1,TRBJ1-4,few,14
CASSLGPEGDYGYTF,TGTGCCAGCAGTCTCGGACCTGAAGGGGACTATGGCTACACCTTC,.,TRBV28,TRBJ1-2,few,15
CATTAEAASYNEQFF,TGTGCCACCACGGCGGAGGCAGCTTCCTACAATGAGCAGTTCTTC,.,TRBV24-1,TRBJ2-1,.,15
CASSLWTSGARTYNEQFF,TGTGCCAGCAGCTTATGGACTAGCGGGGCGAGAACTTACAATGAGCAGTTCTTC,TRBD2,TRBV7-6,TRBJ2-1,.,18